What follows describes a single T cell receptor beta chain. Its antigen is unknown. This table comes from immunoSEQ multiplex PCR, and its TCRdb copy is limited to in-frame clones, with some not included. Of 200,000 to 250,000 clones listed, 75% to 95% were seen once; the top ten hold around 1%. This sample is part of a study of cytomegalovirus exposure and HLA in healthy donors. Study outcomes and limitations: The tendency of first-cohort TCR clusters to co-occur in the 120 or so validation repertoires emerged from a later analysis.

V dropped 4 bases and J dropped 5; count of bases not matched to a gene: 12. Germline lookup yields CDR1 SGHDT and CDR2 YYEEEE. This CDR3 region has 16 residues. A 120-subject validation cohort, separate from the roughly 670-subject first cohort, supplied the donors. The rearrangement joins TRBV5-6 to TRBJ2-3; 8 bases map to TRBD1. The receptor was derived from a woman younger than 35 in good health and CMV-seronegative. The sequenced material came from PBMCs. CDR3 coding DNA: TGTGCCAGCAGCAGGACAGGGAGTAGCGCAATAGATACGCAGTATTTT. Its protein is CASSRTGSSAIDTQYF.